These 26 T cell receptor beta chains originate from one sample sequenced in a study of blood T cell repertoires in COVID-19. Sequenced by immunoSEQ multiplex PCR; TCRdb stores in-frame clones only, minus some. Here the sample spans about half a million clones, 80% to 90% being singletons. What was sequenced was peripheral blood. The receptors were gathered from a human donor in a cohort sampled during active COVID-19.

This chain joins TRBV7-3 and TRBJ2-3; 10 bases line up with TRBD2. The germline V gene has CDR1 SGHTA and CDR2 FQGTGA. Losses at the gene ends were 0 bases for V and 0 bases for J; bases not matched to a gene: 3. This CDR3 region has 17 residues. The chain's CDR3 is CASSLTSGRISTDTQYF. The DNA for the CDR3 is TGTGCCAGCAGCTTAACTAGCGGGAGGATTAGCACAGATACGCAGTATTTT. Looking up the rest from reference TRBV7-3 and TRBJ2-3 gives the full variable domain: GAGVSQTPSNKVTEKGKYVELRCDPISGHTALYWYRQSLGQGPEFLIYFQGTGAADDSGLPNDRFFAVRPEGSVSTLKIQRTERGDSAVYLCASSLTSGRISTDTQYFGPGTRLTVL.

The genes are TRBV19 and TRBJ1-2; D perhaps matches TRBD1 (5 bases). Germline CDR1 is LNHDA and CDR2 is SQIVND (reference sequence). The CDR3 spans 12 residues. V dropped 5 bases and J dropped 8 bases, with 12 bases sitting between them. The CDR3 is CASSFRAEGYTF. In DNA form, the CDR3 reads TGTGCCAGTAGTTTCAGGGCGGAAGGCTACACCTTC.

The chain links TRBV7-3 to TRBJ1-2; no clear D. Per germline, CDR1 SGHTA and CDR2 FQGTGA. The V end lost 0 bases, the J end lost 8 bases, and 13 bases lay between the germline ends. The CDR3 runs to 14 residues. For the CDR3, the DNA is TGTGCCAGCAGCTTAACACAACGGGGAGGCGGCTACACCTTC. It yields the protein CASSLTQRGGGYTF.

In this sample, this clone turned up once. The chain carries TRBV28 and TRBJ1-1; tentatively, D is TRBD1 (6 bases). The CDR3 loop spans 16 amino acids. V was trimmed by 4 bases and J by 2 bases, leaving 17 bases between them. CDR1 and CDR2 from the germline V gene are MDHEN and SYDVKM. DNA of the CDR3: TGTGCCAGCAGTTCCTCATGGGGGACACCCAACACTGAAGCTTTCTTT. Protein: CASSSSWGTPNTEAFF.

This chain joins TRBV19 and TRBJ2-7, with D perhaps matching TRBD1 (6 bases). From germline, CDR1 is LNHDA and CDR2 SQIVND (reference sequence). The CDR3 has 13 amino acids. V was pared by 3 bases and J by 6 bases, with 12 bases between. The CDR3 sequence: CASSILQGSEQYF. CDR3 DNA: TGTGCCAGTAGTATCTTACAGGGATCCGAGCAGTACTTC. The variable domain in full, completed from reference TRBV19 and TRBJ2-7, reads DGGITQSPKYLFRKEGQNVTLSCEQNLNHDAMYWYRQDPGQGLRLIYYSQIVNDFQKGDIAEGYSVSREKKESFPLTVTSAQKNPTAFYLCASSILQGSEQYFGPGTRLTVT.

The chain carries TRBV9 and TRBJ1-4, with D possibly TRBD1 on 5 matching bases. Germline CDR1 and CDR2: SGDLS and YYNGEE. This CDR3 region has 14 residues. The V and J ends lost 4 bases and 8 bases respectively, with 15 bases between them. This chain's CDR3 is CASSPAGGGEKLFF. The CDR3, as DNA: TGTGCCAGCAGCCCGGCGGGCGGGGGGGAAAAACTGTTTTTT.

The V call is TRBV7-2, the J call TRBJ1-3, with no clear D. Germline V lookup: CDR1 SGHTA, CDR2 FQGNSA. This CDR3 contains 14 residues. V was trimmed by 1 base and J by 0 bases, leaving 4 bases between them. The CDR3 sequence is CASSLGNSGNTIYF. In DNA, the CDR3 is TGTGCCAGCAGCTTAGGTAACTCTGGAAACACCATATATTTT.

The CDR3 region is CATEGDGDTGELFF. The DNA for the CDR3 is TGTGCCACCGAGGGGGACGGGGACACCGGGGAGCTGTTTTTT. V and J are TRBV24-1 and TRBJ2-2; a weak D match, TRBD1 (6 bases). The CDR3 is 14 amino acids. The V end lost 9 bases, the J end lost 3 bases, and 13 bases lay between the germline ends. The germline CDR1 and CDR2 sequences are KGHDR and SFDVKD.

Worth noting for this clone: At one end the junction does not follow the germline gene, possibly because of a read error. The chain couples TRBV6-9 to TRBJ1-4, with D unclear. The CDR3 sequence is 12 residues long. Germline V lookup: CDR1 MNHGY, CDR2 SVAAGI. CDR3 coding DNA: TGTGCCAGCAGTTATTGTAGGAGAAAAACTGTTTTT. Protein product: CASSYCRRKTVF.

This rearrangement joins TRBV7-2 to TRBJ1-5, with D uncertain. V was trimmed by 1 base and J by 4 bases, leaving 8 bases between them. The CDR3 loop spans 14 amino acids. The germline CDR1 and CDR2 sequences are SGHTA and FQGNSA. CDR3 residues: CASSLDRVNQPQHF. Written as DNA, the CDR3 is TGTGCCAGCAGCTTAGATCGCGTTAATCAGCCCCAGCATTTT.

This chain uses TRBV15 with TRBJ2-1; TRBD2 agrees at 10 bases. Trimming cost V 0 bases and J 3 bases; bases outside gene matches: 5. Germline V CDR1 and CDR2: LNHNV, YYDKDF (reference sequence). This CDR3 region has 17 residues. The CDR3: CATSRDLRTSGYNEQFF. The CDR3 nucleotides read TGTGCCACCAGCAGAGATCTTAGGACTAGCGGCTACAATGAGCAGTTCTTC.

The CDR3 is CASSLEAGQNIQYF. CDR3 in DNA: TGTGCCAGCAGCTTAGAAGCAGGGCAAAACATTCAGTACTTC. The rearrangement links TRBV7-3 to TRBJ2-4; perhaps TRBD1 as D (5 bases). The CDR3 length is 14 residues. Germline lookup yields CDR1 SGHTA and CDR2 FQGTGA. V was cut by 2 bases and J by 5 bases, with 10 bases left in between.

A few counts support this clone. The rearrangement links TRBV10-3 to TRBJ2-3; D gene uncertain. V was pared by 2 bases and J by 0 bases, with 3 bases between. CDR1 and CDR2 (germline): ENHRY, SYGVKD. There are 13 residues in the CDR3. CDR3 bases: TGTGCCATCAGTGAGGCGAGCACAGATACGCAGTATTTT. It is translated as CAISEASTDTQYF.

The genes are TRBV28 and TRBJ2-7; D may be TRBD2 (5 bases). The length of the CDR3 is 12 residues. Trimming removed 6 bases from V and 6 bases from J, with 12 bases in between. Germline V CDR1 and CDR2: MDHEN, SYDVKM. This CDR3 is CASSPLGGEQYF. The CDR3 coding sequence is TGTGCCAGCAGCCCCCTCGGAGGCGAGCAGTACTTC.

V is TRBV3-1 (or the pseudogene TRBV3-2) and J is TRBJ1-1; a possible D gene is TRBD1 (5 bases). V lost 1 base, J lost 4 bases, and 13 bases lay in between. CDR1 and CDR2 from the germline V gene are LGHDT and YNNKEL (reference sequence). This CDR3 comprises 15 residues. The CDR3 nucleotides read TGTGCCAGCAGCCAAGCAGGCTCCGGGGGCACTGAAGCTTTCTTT. The encoded protein is CASSQAGSGGTEAFF.

The rearrangement joins TRBV7-3 to TRBJ2-3, with 7 nucleotides matching TRBD1. The CDR3 sequence is 14 residues long. Germline-derived CDR1 and CDR2 are SGHTA and FQGTGA. The V segment lost 5 bases and the J segment 1 base; nucleotides outside the gene matches: 3. CDR3 nucleotide sequence: TGTGCCAGCAGCCATGGACAGGGCACAGATACGCAGTATTTT. Amino acids: CASSHGQGTDTQYF.

The CDR3: CSVLHKYGTGGNEQYF. CDR3 DNA sequence: TGCAGCGTCCTACACAAATACGGGACAGGGGGTAACGAGCAGTACTTC. The chain uses TRBV29-1 and TRBJ2-7; 11 bases align to TRBD1. V shed 6 bases, J shed 5 bases, and the junction held 15 bases outside the gene matches. CDR3 length: 16 residues. Looked up from germline, CDR1 is SQVTM and CDR2 is ANQGSEA.

The chain has TRBV5-1 and TRBJ1-2; perhaps TRBD1 as D (5 bases). Between the trimmed V and J ends, which lost 3 bases and 7 bases, there was a span of 37 bases. Germline lookup yields CDR1 SGHRS and CDR2 YFSETQ. This CDR3 comprises 21 residues. Written as DNA, the CDR3 is TGCGCCAGCAGCTCTTCGACAGACCCCCTACGGGAGGCTTACTCGAGGAGTGGCTACACCTTC. Its translation is CASSSSTDPLREAYSRSGYTF.

This rearrangement joins TRBV27 to TRBJ2-1; 11 bases map to TRBD2. Germline V gives CDR1 MNHEY, CDR2 SMNVEV (reference sequence). V lost 4 bases to trimming and J lost 0 bases; unmatched junction nucleotides: 2. The CDR3 is 16 amino acids. DNA for the CDR3: TGTGCCAGCAGTTCTAGCGGGAGGATCTCCTACAATGAGCAGTTCTTC. Protein sequence: CASSSSGRISYNEQFF.

V is TRBV19 and J is TRBJ2-1; 7 bases line up with TRBD2. Germline-derived CDR1 and CDR2 are LNHDA and SQIVND (reference sequence). Germline trimming cut 5 bases from V and 2 bases from J; bases unmatched to any gene: 6. The CDR3 extends over 15 amino acids. The CDR3 nucleotides are TGTGCCAGTAGTGCGCGGGAGAGGACCTACAATGAGCAGTTCTTC. The encoded protein is CASSARERTYNEQFF.

This clone was seen only a few times. The genes are TRBV2 and TRBJ1-1; no clear D gene. The CDR3 runs 14 residues. V was clipped by 1 base and J by 7 bases, with 13 bases between them. CDR1 and CDR2 from the germline V gene are SNHLY and FYNNEI. CDR3 loop: CASSEDPLGGEAFF. The CDR3 nucleotides are TGTGCCAGCAGTGAAGACCCCCTCGGAGGTGAAGCTTTCTTT. Variable domain in full (rest from reference TRBV2 and TRBJ1-1): EPEVTQTPSHQVTQMGQEVILRCVPISNHLYFYWYRQILGQKVEFLVSFYNNEISEKSEIFDDQFSVERPDGSNFTLKIRSTKLEDSAMYFCASSEDPLGGEAFFGQGTRLTVV.

The chain couples TRBV5-8 to TRBJ2-7, with 14 bases aligning to TRBD2. Unmatched junction bases numbered 16, after V lost 6 bases and J lost 2 bases. The CDR3 is 19 residues long. Germline V gene lookup returns CDR1 SGHTS and CDR2 YDEGEE. The CDR3 sequence: CASTVTPGTSGSWAYEQYF. Written as DNA, the CDR3 is TGTGCCAGCACCGTAACACCCGGGACTAGCGGGAGCTGGGCCTACGAGCAGTACTTC.

The count of this clone is one. The rearrangement uses TRBV30 and TRBJ1-2, with a weak D call TRBD1 (5 bases). CDR3 size: 11 residues. Trimming removed 7 bases at V and 7 bases at J, with 13 bases between. Germline CDR1 reads GTSNPN; CDR2 reads SVGIG (reference sequence). The CDR3 loop is CASPLGGGYTF. In DNA form, the CDR3 reads TGTGCCTCCCCTCTGGGGGGTGGCTACACCTTC.

The CDR3 loop is CASSPGGGEAFF. In nucleotides, the CDR3 is TGTGCCAGCTCACCAGGGGGGGGTGAAGCTTTCTTT. V usage is TRBV18 and J usage is TRBJ1-1; D perhaps matches TRBD1 (5 bases). Trimming took off 2 bases at V and 7 bases at J, with 8 bases between the two ends. CDR1 is KGHSH and CDR2 is LQKENI in the germline V gene. The length of the CDR3 is 12 residues.

The chain links TRBV20-1 to TRBJ2-2; D is possibly TRBD1 (6 bases). Trimming pared 6 bases from V and 6 bases from J, leaving 8 bases between. The CDR3 runs 11 residues. Looked up from germline, CDR1 is DFQATT and CDR2 is SNEGSKA (reference sequence). DNA for the CDR3: TGCAGTGCAGGGGGTTCCGGGGAGCTGTTTTTT. It translates to CSAGGSGELFF.

The chain couples TRBV19 to TRBJ2-3, with TRBD2 as a possible D gene (5 bases). This CDR3 contains 15 residues. Looked up from germline, CDR1 is LNHDA and CDR2 is SQIVND (reference sequence). V lost 1 base, J lost 0 bases, and 8 bases lay in between. DNA of the CDR3: TGTGCCAGTAGTATAGCTAAGCGGAGCACAGATACGCAGTATTTT. Amino acid sequence: CASSIAKRSTDTQYF.